The rows below give T cell receptor beta chains drawn from one sample of a study of beta chain features in type 1 diabetes. Profiling relied on immunoSEQ multiplex PCR, and the TCRdb table lists in-frame clones only, not all of them. The sample contains a few hundred thousand clones, roughly a tenth of which appear only once. The specimen was central memory CD4+ T cells from blood. These receptors were collected from a man younger than 40 with type 1 diabetes. The CDR3 runs from the conserved cysteine through the conserved F or W. Fields, in order: D gene, V gene, clone size, J gene, CDR3 protein, CDR3 DNA. A D gene is named only where the DNA matches it firmly. Some rows mark clone size as missing; the rest say once, few, many or name a class of expanded clone.

d_gene: .; v_gene: TRBV11-1; abundance: few; j_gene: TRBJ1-5; CDR3aa: CASRTYREGSNQPQHF; CDR3nt: TGTGCCAGCAGGACATACAGGGAAGGGAGCAATCAGCCCCAGCATTTT
d_gene: .; v_gene: TRBV14; abundance: medium-sized; j_gene: TRBJ2-2; CDR3aa: CASSQVSGITGELFF; CDR3nt: TGTGCCAGCAGCCAAGTTTCCGGGATCACCGGGGAGCTGTTTTTT
d_gene: TRBD1; v_gene: TRBV29-1; abundance: .; j_gene: TRBJ2-6; CDR3aa: CSARTGDGANVLTF; CDR3nt: TGCAGCGCCCGGACAGGAGATGGGGCCAACGTCCTGACTTTC
d_gene: .; v_gene: TRBV7-8; abundance: .; j_gene: TRBJ2-5; CDR3aa: CASSSDQETQYF; CDR3nt: TGTGCCAGCTCAAGCGACCAAGAGACCCAGTACTTC
d_gene: .; v_gene: TRBV5-5; abundance: few; j_gene: TRBJ2-7; CDR3aa: CASSLARDAYEQYF; CDR3nt: TGTGCCAGCAGCTTAGCCAGAGACGCCTACGAGCAGTACTTC
d_gene: .; v_gene: TRBV28; abundance: few; j_gene: TRBJ1-1; CDR3aa: CASRKSFTEAFF; CDR3nt: TGTGCCAGCAGGAAAAGCTTCACTGAAGCTTTCTTT
d_gene: .; v_gene: TRBV7-8; abundance: .; j_gene: TRBJ2-7; CDR3aa: CASSLEEGFTYEQYF; CDR3nt: TGTGCCAGCAGCTTAGAGGAGGGATTCACCTACGAGCAGTACTTC
d_gene: .; v_gene: TRBV7-2; abundance: .; j_gene: TRBJ2-5; CDR3aa: CASSSFGMETQYF; CDR3nt: TGTGCCAGCAGTTCCTTCGGGATGGAGACCCAGTACTTC
d_gene: .; v_gene: TRBV27; abundance: few; j_gene: TRBJ2-1; CDR3aa: CASGTQQFF; CDR3nt: TGTGCCAGCGGGACCCAGCAGTTCTTC
d_gene: .; v_gene: TRBV28; abundance: few; j_gene: TRBJ1-1; CDR3aa: CASSSPLRQVGTEAFF; CDR3nt: TGTGCCAGCAGTTCTCCACTCCGACAGGTGGGAACTGAAGCTTTCTTT
d_gene: .; v_gene: TRBV5-1; abundance: .; j_gene: TRBJ2-3; CDR3aa: CASSLARDPDTQYF; CDR3nt: TGCGCCAGCAGCTTGGCAAGGGACCCAGATACGCAGTATTTT
d_gene: .; v_gene: TRBV7-2; abundance: .; j_gene: TRBJ2-5; CDR3aa: CASSPGTVVETQYF; CDR3nt: TGTGCCAGCAGCCCCGGGACCGTGGTTGAGACCCAGTACTTC
d_gene: TRBD1; v_gene: TRBV5-1; abundance: .; j_gene: TRBJ2-7; CDR3aa: CASSLVGTGVGEQYF; CDR3nt: TGCGCCAGCAGCTTGGTTGGGACAGGGGTCGGCGAGCAGTACTTC
d_gene: TRBD2; v_gene: TRBV4-2; abundance: .; j_gene: TRBJ2-3; CDR3aa: CASSQGVRSGSGDTQYF; CDR3nt: TGTGCCAGCAGCCAAGGAGTACGTAGCGGGAGTGGAGATACGCAGTATTTT
d_gene: TRBD1; v_gene: TRBV5-1; abundance: few; j_gene: TRBJ2-5; CDR3aa: CASSLGQGETQYF; CDR3nt: TGCGCCAGCAGCTTGGGACAGGGAGAGACCCAGTACTTC
d_gene: .; v_gene: TRBV15; abundance: .; j_gene: TRBJ2-3; CDR3aa: CATSKPVYTDTQYF; CDR3nt: TGTGCCACCAGCAAACCGGTTTACACAGATACGCAGTATTTT
d_gene: .; v_gene: TRBV6-5; abundance: few; j_gene: TRBJ2-3; CDR3aa: CASRAGAADTQYF; CDR3nt: TGTGCCAGCAGAGCAGGGGCGGCAGATACGCAGTATTTT
d_gene: .; v_gene: TRBV14; abundance: .; j_gene: TRBJ2-2; CDR3aa: CASSQDGRGGELFF; CDR3nt: TGTGCCAGCAGCCAAGATGGGCGGGGCGGGGAGCTGTTTTTT
d_gene: .; v_gene: TRBV7-9; abundance: .; j_gene: TRBJ2-7; CDR3aa: CASSDGGTYEQYF; CDR3nt: TGTGCCAGCAGCGACGGAGGCACCTACGAGCAGTACTTC
d_gene: .; v_gene: TRBV5-1; abundance: few; j_gene: TRBJ2-4; CDR3aa: CASSLGQDGNIQYF; CDR3nt: TGCGCCAGCAGCTTGGGGCAGGATGGAAACATTCAGTACTTC
d_gene: .; v_gene: TRBV9; abundance: .; j_gene: TRBJ2-7; CDR3aa: CASSPRSGSYEQYF; CDR3nt: TGTGCCAGCAGCCCCCGCAGCGGATCCTACGAGCAGTACTTC
d_gene: TRBD2; v_gene: TRBV6-5; abundance: few; j_gene: TRBJ2-7; CDR3aa: CASTLVASGEQYF; CDR3nt: TGTGCCAGCACCCTCGTGGCTAGCGGCGAGCAGTACTTC
d_gene: .; v_gene: TRBV5-5; abundance: .; j_gene: TRBJ1-1; CDR3aa: CASSSDHPRSFF; CDR3nt: TGTGCCAGCAGCTCCGACCATCCGAGATCTTTCTTT
d_gene: TRBD1; v_gene: TRBV6-6; abundance: .; j_gene: TRBJ1-1; CDR3aa: CASSLGQVEAFF; CDR3nt: TGTGCCAGCAGCCTCGGACAGGTTGAAGCTTTCTTT
d_gene: TRBD1; v_gene: TRBV19; abundance: few; j_gene: TRBJ1-4; CDR3aa: CASGQAGTGGEKLFF; CDR3nt: TGTGCCAGTGGCCAGGCCGGGACAGGGGGCGAAAAACTGTTTTTT
d_gene: .; v_gene: TRBV4-2; abundance: many; j_gene: TRBJ2-7; CDR3aa: CASSPGMGSYEQYF; CDR3nt: TGTGCCAGCAGCCCCGGTATGGGGTCCTACGAGCAGTACTTC
d_gene: .; v_gene: TRBV6-1; abundance: .; j_gene: TRBJ1-2; CDR3aa: CASSEVGGRDYGYTF; CDR3nt: TGTGCCAGCAGTGAAGTGGGGGGGCGCGACTATGGCTACACCTTC
d_gene: TRBD2; v_gene: TRBV28; abundance: .; j_gene: TRBJ2-7; CDR3aa: CASSTSSGSNEQYF; CDR3nt: TGTGCCAGCAGTACCTCTAGCGGGAGCAACGAGCAGTACTTC
d_gene: .; v_gene: TRBV9; abundance: .; j_gene: TRBJ1-2; CDR3aa: CASSVDGGARYGYTF; CDR3nt: TGTGCCAGCAGCGTAGACGGAGGGGCGCGGTATGGCTACACCTTC